The 30 T cell receptor beta chains below were found in one sample sequenced in a study of control samples from healthy donors and cancer patients. Repertoires were generated with immunoSEQ multiplex PCR, while TCRdb's copy carries only in-frame clones and drops some. The profile shows some 110,000 clones, roughly 85% of them singletons. Input material: blood. The receptors originated from a woman between 45 and 65 years old in good health.

The genes are TRBV11-2 and TRBJ2-1, with D possibly TRBD1 on 7 matching bases. V shed 5 bases and J shed 8 bases, with 19 bases lying between them. CDR3 length equals 15 residues. Germline V lookup: CDR1 SGHAT, CDR2 FQNNGV. The CDR3 reads CASSRGAGGFDEQFF. CDR3 nucleotide sequence: TGTGCCAGCAGCCGCGGGGCAGGGGGGTTCGATGAGCAGTTCTTC.

On this clone itself: Different DNA sequences within this sample yield the same CDR3. The chain carries TRBV9 and TRBJ2-7; maybe TRBD2 (6 bases). Germline CDR1 reads SGDLS; CDR2 reads YYNGEE. Trimming shortened V by 2 bases and J by 1 base, and 13 bases separated the two germline ends. CDR3 length: 15 amino acids. The CDR3 region is CASSVGGSFSYEQYF. In DNA, the CDR3 is TGTGCCAGCAGCGTGGGGGGTTCATTTTCCTACGAGCAGTACTTC.

The V gene is TRBV5-1, the J gene TRBJ2-3; 14 bases are shared with TRBD2. From germline, CDR1 is SGHRS and CDR2 YFSETQ. V lost 4 bases to trimming and J lost 3 bases; unmatched junction nucleotides: 1. This CDR3 region has 15 residues. CDR3 bases: TGCGCCAGCAGCGGGACTAGCGGGAGTACAGATACGCAGTATTTT. It is translated as CASSGTSGSTDTQYF.

The rearrangement links TRBV4-3 to TRBJ2-7, with 7 positions matching TRBD1. In germline, CDR1 is LGHNA, CDR2 YSLEER. The V segment lost 1 base and the J segment 6 bases; nucleotides outside the gene matches: 12. CDR3 size: 16 residues. This CDR3 reads CASSQVRGTDGSEQYF. Here the CDR3 DNA reads TGCGCCAGCAGCCAAGTAAGGGGGACAGACGGCTCCGAGCAGTACTTC.

This chain joins TRBV6-5 and TRBJ2-7, with D tentatively TRBD1 (6 bases). Germline values: CDR1 MNHEY, CDR2 SVGAGI. The V end was cut by 8 bases, the J end by 2 bases, with 10 bases between. The CDR3 runs to 12 residues. CDR3: CASAKGAYEQYF. CDR3 DNA: TGTGCCAGCGCCAAGGGGGCCTACGAGCAGTACTTC.

The gene calls are TRBV4-2 and TRBJ2-1; 7 nucleotides agree with TRBD2. Looked up from germline, CDR1 is LGHNA and CDR2 is YNFKEQ. The CDR3 is made up of 15 amino acids. Trimming cost V 5 bases and J 4 bases; bases outside gene matches: 8. Written as DNA, the CDR3 is TGTGCCAGCAGCAATACCGGGACTACATACAATGAGCAGTTCTTC. Residues: CASSNTGTTYNEQFF.

The chain couples TRBV7-8 to TRBJ1-5, with D unresolved. V was clipped by 5 bases and J by 3 bases, with 17 bases between them. Germline V lookup: CDR1 SGHVS, CDR2 FQNEAQ. The CDR3 contains 16 residues. The CDR3 nucleotides are TGTGCCAGCAGCCAAGGCGCGCAGAGGCCCAATCAGCCCCAGCATTTT. This translates into CASSQGAQRPNQPQHF.

This clone was found once. The chain combines TRBV19 with TRBJ2-2; 10 nucleotides align to TRBD2. Losses at the gene ends were 4 bases for V and 7 bases for J; bases not matched to a gene: 3. CDR3 length: 14 residues. Per the germline V gene, CDR1 is LNHDA and CDR2 is SQIVND (reference sequence). CDR3 nucleotide sequence: TGTGCCAGTAGTACGGGACTAGCGAGCGGGGAGCTGTTTTTT. It specifies CASSTGLASGELFF.

This sequence joins TRBV12-3 or TRBV12-4 and TRBJ1-4; a possible D gene is TRBD1 (5 bases). The CDR3 has 12 amino acids. The V end lost 5 bases, the J end lost 8 bases, and 9 bases lay between the germline ends. Here the CDR3 reads CASSIGGEKLFF. In DNA, the CDR3 is TGTGCCAGCAGTATCGGGGGAGAAAAACTGTTTTTT.

The rearrangement links TRBV5-3 to TRBJ1-4; D is unclear. TRBV5-3 is labeled an ORF, and its function is uncertain. The V gene lost 0 bases and the J gene lost 7 bases, with 10 bases spanning the gap. The CDR3 loop spans 14 amino acids. CDR3 protein: CARSLGGFCEKLFF. The CDR3 DNA sequence: TGTGCCAGAAGCTTGGGCGGGTTTTGTGAAAAACTGTTTTTT.

This chain joins TRBV7-2 and TRBJ2-3; 13 nucleotides line up with TRBD2. The CDR3 contains 17 residues. The J segment lost 3 bases and the V segment lost 7 bases, leaving 10 bases of the junction unmatched. The V gene's germline CDR1 is SGHTA and CDR2 FQGNSA. The CDR3 DNA reads TGTGCCAGCACCCCCTCTAGGACTAGCGGGGGAACAGATACGCAGTATTTT. Its protein product is CASTPSRTSGGTDTQYF.

The chain couples TRBV4-1 to TRBJ1-2, with D perhaps TRBD1 (6 bases). The germline gives CDR1 MGHRA, CDR2 YSYEKL. This CDR3 has 17 residues. With 1 base removed from V and 0 bases from J, the gap between germline ends came to 15 bases. The CDR3 bases are TGCGCCAGCAGCCAAGTGATCGCACAGGGAGCTAACTATGGCTACACCTTC. Translation: CASSQVIAQGANYGYTF.

This chain joins TRBV6-2 or TRBV6-3 and TRBJ2-2, with 8 bases matching TRBD1. CDR1 MNHEY and CDR2 SVGEGT come from the germline V gene. V was clipped by 5 bases and J by 2 bases; unmatched bases: 7. The CDR3 is made up of 16 amino acids. CDR3: CASSLLQGGNTGELFF. CDR3 nucleotides: TGTGCCAGCAGTCTCCTACAGGGGGGTAACACCGGGGAGCTGTTTTTT.

This chain connects TRBV7-9 to TRBJ2-7, with D perhaps TRBD2 (5 bases). Germline assignment: CDR1 SEHNR and CDR2 FQNEAQ (reference sequence). The ends were cut back, 5 bases at V and 4 bases at J, with 15 bases in the middle. This CDR3 has 14 residues. The CDR3: CASSKSGKWYEQYF. For the CDR3, the DNA is TGTGCCAGCAGCAAATCCGGGAAGTGGTACGAGCAGTACTTC.

This clone came up once. The genes are TRBV6-6 and TRBJ2-7; no clear D. The germline V gene has CDR1 MNHNY and CDR2 SVGAGI (reference sequence). This CDR3 is 12 amino acids long. V lost 7 bases to trimming and J lost 2 bases, with 9 bases between them. The chain's CDR3 is CASMHTTYEQYF. In nucleotides, the CDR3 is TGTGCCAGCATGCACACCACCTACGAGCAGTACTTC.

This chain uses TRBV9 with TRBJ2-1; no clear D gene. V dropped 0 bases and J dropped 5 bases, with 12 bases sitting between them. Germline values: CDR1 SGDLS, CDR2 YYNGEE. The CDR3 consists of 15 residues. The CDR3 nucleotides read TGTGCCAGCAGCGTAGGTAGTTTGGGGAACAATGAGCAGTTCTTC. This codes for CASSVGSLGNNEQFF.

V gene TRBV19 combines with J gene TRBJ1-3; D gene uncertain. CDR1 is LNHDA and CDR2 is SQIVND in the germline V gene (reference sequence). The CDR3 loop spans 14 amino acids. V dropped 1 base and J dropped 4 bases, with 8 bases sitting between them. Here the CDR3 DNA reads TGTGCCAGTAGTATAGGTCTTCAGGGAAACACCATATATTTT. This translates into CASSIGLQGNTIYF.

This clone was counted only a few times. The V and J genes are TRBV7-9 and TRBJ1-6; TRBD1 agrees at 9 bases. The J segment lost 11 bases and the V segment lost 4 bases, leaving 6 bases of the junction unmatched. The CDR3 runs 14 residues. Germline V CDR1 and CDR2: SEHNR, FQNEAQ (reference sequence). The CDR3 DNA sequence: TGTGCCAGCAGCTCGGGACAGGGCGATGCACCCCTCCACTTT. Translated, it gives CASSSGQGDAPLHF.

The gene calls are TRBV5-4 and TRBJ1-1, with 9 bases that match TRBD1. The trim removed 4 bases at V and 2 bases at J, leaving 3 bases unmatched. In germline, CDR1 is SGHNT, CDR2 YYREEE (reference sequence). There are 14 residues in the CDR3. This chain's CDR3 is CASSRTGVNTEAFF. The CDR3 DNA reads TGTGCCAGCAGCAGGACAGGGGTTAACACTGAAGCTTTCTTT.

The CDR3 reads CGWTAQETQYF. The CDR3 DNA is TGCGGATGGACAGCTCAAGAGACCCAGTACTTC. V is TRBV20-1 and J is TRBJ2-5; the D gene is possibly TRBD1 (6 bases). CDR3 length equals 11 residues. In germline, CDR1 is DFQATT, CDR2 SNEGSKA (reference sequence).

In its sample, this clone was seen a few times. The chain joins TRBV6-2 or TRBV6-3 to TRBJ2-1, with D unclear. This CDR3 is built from 12 residues. The ends were cut back, 2 bases at V and 10 bases at J, with 9 bases in the middle. Germline lookup yields CDR1 MNHEY and CDR2 SVGEGT. The CDR3 loop is CASSYARREQFF. CDR3 DNA: TGTGCCAGCAGTTACGCACGACGAGAGCAGTTCTTC.

This clone turned up a few times. Distinct nucleotide sequences in the sample also encode this CDR3. This sequence joins TRBV7-2 and TRBJ2-7, with TRBD2 matching 12 bases. The CDR3 totals 15 residues. Germline trimming cut 5 bases from V and 7 bases from J; bases unmatched to any gene: 9. Germline V gene lookup returns CDR1 SGHTA and CDR2 FQGNSA. The CDR3 DNA reads as TGTGCCAGCAGCCCACGACTAGCGGGAGCGGGTGAGCAGTACTTC. It yields the protein CASSPRLAGAGEQYF.

This chain uses TRBV7-2 with TRBJ1-2; the match to TRBD1 covers 9 bases. Germline CDR1 is SGHTA and CDR2 is FQGNSA. The CDR3 spans 15 residues. Trimming cost V 5 bases and J 6 bases; bases outside gene matches: 10. The CDR3 region has the DNA TGTGCCAGCAGCCTCCGGACAGGGGCAATCGATGGCTACACCTTC. It is translated as CASSLRTGAIDGYTF. The full variable domain, with the rest looked up from reference TRBV7-2 and TRBJ1-2, is GAGVSQSPSNKVTEKGKDVELRCDPISGHTALYWYRQSLGQGLEFLIYFQGNSAPDKSGLPSDRFSAERTGGSVSTLTIQRTQQEDSAVYLCASSLRTGAIDGYTFGSGTRLTVV.

This clone occurred a few times. The CDR3 nucleotides are TGTGCCAGCAGTTTGTACAGGGGGAATAATTCACCCCTCCACTTT. Protein: CASSLYRGNNSPLHF. V gene TRBV6-2 or TRBV6-3 combines with J gene TRBJ1-6, with 8 nucleotides matching TRBD1. This CDR3 spans 15 amino acids. The V gene's germline CDR1 is MNHEY and CDR2 SVGEGT. V shed 4 bases and J 5 bases; nucleotides not matched to a gene: 4.

V is TRBV6-6 and J is TRBJ1-4; D possibly corresponds to TRBD1 (5 bases). Trimming left V 4 bases short and J 7 bases short, with 10 bases between. CDR1 and CDR2 (germline): MNHNY, SVGAGI (reference sequence). This CDR3 contains 13 residues. The CDR3: CASSWQGGEKLFF. The CDR3 DNA reads TGTGCCAGCAGTTGGCAGGGCGGTGAAAAACTGTTTTTT.

Of note for this clone: One junction end does not reproduce the germline sequence, and a read error may be involved. The chain recombines TRBV29-1 with TRBJ1-3; 7 bases line up with TRBD1. The CDR3 spans 14 residues. Per germline, CDR1 SQVTM and CDR2 ANQGSEA. The CDR3 sequence is CSVQDRASGNTIYF. The CDR3 DNA is TGCAGCGTTCAAGACAGGGCCTCTGGAAACACCATATATTTT.

This clone was seen more than once but under ten times. V and J are TRBV9 and TRBJ1-6; D uncertain. Germline V gene sequence: CDR1 SGDLS, CDR2 YYNGEE. CDR3 length equals 12 residues. V was trimmed by 0 bases and J by 13 bases, leaving 8 bases between them. The CDR3 loop is CASSVEGGPLHF. CDR3 DNA sequence: TGTGCCAGCAGCGTAGAAGGTGGGCCCCTCCACTTT.

The chain couples TRBV10-2 to TRBJ1-1, with D possibly TRBD1 on 5 matching bases. The CDR3 sequence is 13 residues long. Germline assignment: CDR1 WSHSY and CDR2 SAAADI. Trimming took 6 bases from V and 2 from J, leaving 10 bases between them. CDR3 sequence: CASRGVINTEAFF. CDR3 DNA: TGCGCCAGCAGGGGGGTTATAAACACTGAAGCTTTCTTT.

DNA of the CDR3: TGTGCCAGCAGCGGGCGGACAGGGGCGGCGCACGAGCAGTACTTC. Translation gives CASSGRTGAAHEQYF. This chain links TRBV3-1 (or the pseudogene TRBV3-2) with TRBJ2-7; 9 positions agree with TRBD1. The germline gives CDR1 LGHDT, CDR2 YNNKEL (reference sequence). The CDR3 has 15 residues. V trimming: 5 bases; J trimming: 5 bases; junction bases outside the gene matches: 10.

The chain is built from TRBV11-2 and TRBJ2-1; the match to TRBD1 covers 8 bases. The ends lost 5 bases at V and 7 bases at J; junction bases unmatched: 7. Germline CDR1 and CDR2: SGHAT and FQNNGV. The CDR3 runs 14 residues. The CDR3 loop is CASSRDRRGNEQFF. CDR3 coding DNA: TGTGCCAGCAGCAGGGACAGGAGGGGGAATGAGCAGTTCTTC.